The entry that follows covers one T cell receptor (beta chain) sequence. What it binds is not known. This entry is derived from a study of cytomegalovirus exposure and HLA in healthy donors. About the research overall: The Caucasian-associated ancestry cluster contained 81% of the 300 to 400 genotyped donors. General observations from the study: A few V segments could not be told apart, such as TRBV6-2 and TRBV6-3, and were left out. HLA-A and HLA-B allele assignments for most subjects were reportedly predicted accurately using TCR beta sequences.

This CDR3 has 13 residues. V lost 0 bases and J 3 bases, leaving 5 bases between the germline ends. CDR1 is LGHNA and CDR2 is YSLEER in the germline V gene. Primers for the PCR totalled 60 Vbeta and 13 Jbeta. The repertoire was sequenced with immunoSEQ multiplex PCR; TCRdb's copy has only in-frame clones and lacks some. Found here are under 200,000 clones, almost 80% of them singletons; the top ten hold around an eighth. The genes are TRBV4-3 and TRBJ2-5; D not resolved. The sample taken for sequencing was PBMCs. The sequence derives from a man aged 50-59 years in good health and CMV-seropositive. CDR3 sequence (DNA): TGCGCCAGCAGCCAAGAAATCGAAGAGACCCAGTACTTC. Amino acids: CASSQEIEETQYF.